The clone carrying this T cell receptor beta chain has a handful of counts. Its specificity is not known. This sample was taken from a study of early T cells in non-severe SARS-CoV-2 infection. Individual cDNA molecules were tagged with unique molecular identifiers. MiXCR, run by TCRdb on the 5' RACE reads, gives a single entry per CDR3 protein. The table includes tens of thousands of distinct CDR3 sequences, 9.5% to 15% detected once. Study observations and caveats: VDJdb matches were skewed toward anti-spike CD8 T cell responses.

Germline V CDR1 and CDR2: SNHLY, FYNNEI. V gave up 7 bases and J gave up 4 bases; unmatched junction bases: 6. The CDR3 runs 15 residues. The gene calls are TRBV2 and TRBJ2-1; 11 bases align to TRBD2. This clonotype originated in an adult who was a healthcare worker with PCR-confirmed SARS-CoV-2 infection or an uninfected control (not recorded which). Sequenced here: whole blood, sampled at baseline. This CDR3 is CASTPGLADYNEQFF. DNA for the CDR3: TGTGCCAGCACCCCGGGACTAGCGGATTACAATGAGCAGTTCTTC.